What follows is one T cell receptor beta chain and its context. The antigen it binds to is not known. Base qualities were left out, and no much larger clone turns up one base away. The library was built by means of the immunoSEQ multiplex PCR assay. TCRdb mirrors the immuneACCESS table, restricted to in-frame sequences. Some clones are absent from its copies; in checked studies, under half trace to an unresolved V gene, and the reason for the others is unknown. The sample contains 100,000 to 120,000 clones, 70% to 85% of them found a single time. Jointly, the top ten make up approximately 6.7% of the sample. Trimming removed 0 bases from V and 4 bases from J, leaving 9 bases between the germline ends. Spanning cysteine to phenylalanine, the CDR3 consists of 15 amino acids. The read is trimmed to its CDR3 DNA, 45 bases read in frame from base 1. CDR1 and CDR2 were assigned from the germline V gene (reference sequence) as SEHNR and FQNEAQ.

The data stem from a study of control samples from healthy donors and cancer patients (dated by TCRdb to the early 2020s). The material sequenced was blood. The source of this sequence is a man younger than 35 in good health. The chain couples TRBV7-9 to TRBJ1-4; confidence is insufficient to name the D gene. This receptor carries the CDR3 CASSLARTGNEKLFF. The DNA is as follows: TGTGCCAGCAGCTTAGCCCGGACTGGTAATGAAAAACTGTTTTTT.